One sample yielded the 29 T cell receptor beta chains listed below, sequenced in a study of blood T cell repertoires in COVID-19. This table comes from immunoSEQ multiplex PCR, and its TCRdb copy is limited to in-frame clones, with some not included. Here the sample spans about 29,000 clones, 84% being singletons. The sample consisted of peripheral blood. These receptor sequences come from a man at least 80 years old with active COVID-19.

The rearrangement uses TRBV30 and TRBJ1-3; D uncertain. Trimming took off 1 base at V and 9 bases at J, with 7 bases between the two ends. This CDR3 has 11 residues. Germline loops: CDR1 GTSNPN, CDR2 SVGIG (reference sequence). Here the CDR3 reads CAWSAGGTIYF. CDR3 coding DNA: TGTGCCTGGAGTGCGGGAGGCACCATATATTTT.

The CDR3 DNA follows: TGCGCCAGCAGCCCTAGCGGGGGACCCTACAATGAGCAGTTCTTC. It translates to CASSPSGGPYNEQFF. V usage is TRBV5-1 and J usage is TRBJ2-1, with TRBD2 identical over 10 bases. CDR3 size: 15 residues. Trimming at V came to 4 bases and at J to 2 bases, leaving 3 bases not matched to a gene. Germline loops: CDR1 SGHRS, CDR2 YFSETQ.

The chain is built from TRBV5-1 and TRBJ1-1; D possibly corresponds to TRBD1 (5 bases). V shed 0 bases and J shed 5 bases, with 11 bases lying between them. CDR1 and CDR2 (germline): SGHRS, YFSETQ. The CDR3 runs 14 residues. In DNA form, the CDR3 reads TGCGCCAGCAGCTTGGCCGGGGGGTTGACTGAAGCTTTCTTT. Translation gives CASSLAGGLTEAFF.

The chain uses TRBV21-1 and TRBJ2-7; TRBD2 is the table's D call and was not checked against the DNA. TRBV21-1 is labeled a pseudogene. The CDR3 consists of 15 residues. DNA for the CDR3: TGTGCCAGCAGCTCGCCCCCCGCGGGCGGAGGTCCCCAGTACTTC. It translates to CASSSPPAGGGPQYF.

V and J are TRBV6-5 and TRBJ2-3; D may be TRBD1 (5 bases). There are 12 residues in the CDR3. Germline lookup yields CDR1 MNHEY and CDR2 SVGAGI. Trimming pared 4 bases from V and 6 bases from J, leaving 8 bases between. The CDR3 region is CASSSPGDTQYF. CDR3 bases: TGTGCCAGCAGTTCACCAGGGGATACGCAGTATTTT.

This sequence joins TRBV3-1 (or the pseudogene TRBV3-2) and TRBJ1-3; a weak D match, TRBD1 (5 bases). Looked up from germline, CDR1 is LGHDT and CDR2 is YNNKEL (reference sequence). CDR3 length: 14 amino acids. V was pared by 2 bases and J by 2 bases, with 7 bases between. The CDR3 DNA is TGTGCCAGCAGCCAACAGGGTGCTGGAAACACCATATATTTT. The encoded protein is CASSQQGAGNTIYF.

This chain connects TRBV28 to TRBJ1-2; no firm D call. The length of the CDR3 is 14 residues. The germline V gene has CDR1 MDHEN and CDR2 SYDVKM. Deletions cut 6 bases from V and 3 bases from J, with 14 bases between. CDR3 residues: CASRDRRSHYGYTF. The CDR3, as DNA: TGTGCCAGCAGAGACCGGAGGAGCCACTATGGCTACACCTTC.

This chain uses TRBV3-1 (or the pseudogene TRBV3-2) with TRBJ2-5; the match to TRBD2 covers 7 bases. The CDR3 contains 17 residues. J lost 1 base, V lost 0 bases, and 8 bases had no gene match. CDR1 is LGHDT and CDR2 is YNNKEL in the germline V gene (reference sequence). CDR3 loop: CASSQDLVASGQETQYF. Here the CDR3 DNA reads TGTGCCAGCAGCCAAGATTTGGTGGCTAGCGGCCAAGAGACCCAGTACTTC.

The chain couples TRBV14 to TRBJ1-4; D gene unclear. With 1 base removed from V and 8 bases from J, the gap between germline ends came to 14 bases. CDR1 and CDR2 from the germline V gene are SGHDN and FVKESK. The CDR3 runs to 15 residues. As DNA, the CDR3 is TGTGCCAGCAGCCAAGCCGGCTTACGAGGGGAAAAACTGTTTTTT. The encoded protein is CASSQAGLRGEKLFF.

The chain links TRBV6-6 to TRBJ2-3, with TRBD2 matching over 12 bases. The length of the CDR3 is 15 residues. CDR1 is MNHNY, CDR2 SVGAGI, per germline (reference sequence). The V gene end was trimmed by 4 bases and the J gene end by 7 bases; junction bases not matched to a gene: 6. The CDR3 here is CASSSGLAGTNTQYF. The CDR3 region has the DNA TGTGCCAGCAGTTCCGGACTAGCGGGGACAAATACGCAGTATTTT.

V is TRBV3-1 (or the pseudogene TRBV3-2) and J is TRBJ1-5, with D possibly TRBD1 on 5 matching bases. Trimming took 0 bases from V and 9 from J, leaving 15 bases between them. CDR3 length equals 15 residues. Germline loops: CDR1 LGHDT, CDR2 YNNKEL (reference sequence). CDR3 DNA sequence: TGTGCCAGCAGCCAAGATCGGGTCTCGGGGGGGCCCCAGCATTTT. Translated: CASSQDRVSGGPQHF.

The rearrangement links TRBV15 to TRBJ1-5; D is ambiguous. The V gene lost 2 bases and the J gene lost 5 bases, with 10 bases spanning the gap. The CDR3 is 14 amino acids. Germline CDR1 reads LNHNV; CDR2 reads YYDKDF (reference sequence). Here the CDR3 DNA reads TGTGCCACCAGCAGATCCACGCGGGATCAGCCCCAGCATTTT. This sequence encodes CATSRSTRDQPQHF.

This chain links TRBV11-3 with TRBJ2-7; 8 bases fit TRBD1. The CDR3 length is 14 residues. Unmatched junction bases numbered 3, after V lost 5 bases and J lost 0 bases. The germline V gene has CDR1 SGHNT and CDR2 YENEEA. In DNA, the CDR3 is TGTGCCAGCAGCGGACAGGGCAGCTCCTACGAGCAGTACTTC. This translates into CASSGQGSSYEQYF.

The CDR3 sequence is CAISDGRGSTDTQYF. CDR3 DNA sequence: TGTGCCATCAGTGACGGACGGGGTTCCACAGATACGCAGTATTTT. V and J are TRBV10-3 and TRBJ2-3; D is possibly TRBD2 (5 bases). The germline V gene has CDR1 ENHRY and CDR2 SYGVKD. The CDR3 loop spans 15 amino acids. With 3 bases removed from V and 2 bases from J, the gap between germline ends came to 12 bases.

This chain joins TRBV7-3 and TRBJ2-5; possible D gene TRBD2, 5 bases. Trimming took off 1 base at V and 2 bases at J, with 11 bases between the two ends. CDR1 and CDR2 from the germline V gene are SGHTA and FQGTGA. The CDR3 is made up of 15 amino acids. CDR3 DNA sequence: TGTGCCAGCAGCTTAAATACGGGGAGTCAAGAGACCCAGTACTTC. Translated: CASSLNTGSQETQYF.

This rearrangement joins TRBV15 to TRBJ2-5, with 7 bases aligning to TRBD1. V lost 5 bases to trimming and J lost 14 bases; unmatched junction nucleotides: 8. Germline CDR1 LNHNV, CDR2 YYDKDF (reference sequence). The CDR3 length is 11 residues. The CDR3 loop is CATSPRDSLYF. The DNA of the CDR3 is TGTGCCACCAGCCCCCGGGACAGCCTTTACTTC.

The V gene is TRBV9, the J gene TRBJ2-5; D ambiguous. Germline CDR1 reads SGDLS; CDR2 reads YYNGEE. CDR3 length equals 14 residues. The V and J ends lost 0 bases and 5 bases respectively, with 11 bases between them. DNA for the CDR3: TGTGCCAGCAGCGTAGGGGCAGATTTGGAGACCCAGTACTTC. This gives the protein CASSVGADLETQYF.

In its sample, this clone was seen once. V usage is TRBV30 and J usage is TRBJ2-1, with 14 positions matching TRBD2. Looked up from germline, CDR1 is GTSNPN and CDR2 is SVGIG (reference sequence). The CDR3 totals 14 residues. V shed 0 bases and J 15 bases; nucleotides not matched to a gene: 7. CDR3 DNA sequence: TGTGCCTGGAGTGTACTGACTAGCGGGGGGGCCTCGTTCTTC. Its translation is CAWSVLTSGGASFF.

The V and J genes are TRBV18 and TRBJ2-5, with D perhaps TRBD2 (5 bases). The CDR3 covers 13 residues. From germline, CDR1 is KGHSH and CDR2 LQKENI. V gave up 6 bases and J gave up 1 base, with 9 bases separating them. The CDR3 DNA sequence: TGTGCCAGCTCTAGCGACCTCCAAGAGACCCAGTACTTC. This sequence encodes CASSSDLQETQYF.

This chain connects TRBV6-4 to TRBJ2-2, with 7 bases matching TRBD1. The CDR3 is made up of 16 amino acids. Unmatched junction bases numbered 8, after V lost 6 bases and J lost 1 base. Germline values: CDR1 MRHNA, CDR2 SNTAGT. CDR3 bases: TGTGCCAGCAGCGCTACCGGGACAGAGAACACCGGGGAGCTGTTTTTT. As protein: CASSATGTENTGELFF.

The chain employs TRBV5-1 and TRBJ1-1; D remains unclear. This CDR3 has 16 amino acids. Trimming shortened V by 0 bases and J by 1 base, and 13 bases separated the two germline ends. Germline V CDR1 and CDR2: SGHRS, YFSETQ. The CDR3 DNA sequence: TGCGCCAGCAGCTTGGATGTTAACACCCAGAACACTGAAGCTTTCTTT. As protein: CASSLDVNTQNTEAFF.

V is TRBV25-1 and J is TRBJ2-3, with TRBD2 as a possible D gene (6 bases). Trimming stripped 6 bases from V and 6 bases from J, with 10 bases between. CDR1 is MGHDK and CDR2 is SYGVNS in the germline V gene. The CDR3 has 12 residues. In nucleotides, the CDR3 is TGTGCCAGCAGCCCTGGGGGGGATACGCAGTATTTT. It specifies CASSPGGDTQYF.

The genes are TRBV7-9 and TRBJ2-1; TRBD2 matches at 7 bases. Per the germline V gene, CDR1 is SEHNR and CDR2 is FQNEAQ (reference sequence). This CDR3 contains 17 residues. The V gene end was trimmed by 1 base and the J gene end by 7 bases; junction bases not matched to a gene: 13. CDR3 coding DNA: TGTGCCAGCAGCTTAGGAATTCACCGGGACTATGGTAATGAGCAGTTCTTC. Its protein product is CASSLGIHRDYGNEQFF. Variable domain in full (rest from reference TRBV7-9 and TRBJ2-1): DTGVSQNPRHKITKRGQNVTFRCDPISEHNRLYWYRQTLGQGPEFLTYFQNEAQLEKSRLLSDRFSAERPKGSFSTLEIQRTEQGDSAMYLCASSLGIHRDYGNEQFFGPGTRLTVL.

This CDR3 reads CASGLRTGRWNEKLFF. The CDR3 bases are TGTGCTAGTGGTCTACGGACAGGCCGATGGAATGAAAAACTGTTTTTT. The chain is built from TRBV12-5 and TRBJ1-4, with 7 bases that match TRBD1. CDR1 and CDR2 (germline): LGHNT, FRNRAP. The ends lost 5 bases at V and 5 bases at J; junction bases unmatched: 11. The CDR3 is made up of 16 amino acids.

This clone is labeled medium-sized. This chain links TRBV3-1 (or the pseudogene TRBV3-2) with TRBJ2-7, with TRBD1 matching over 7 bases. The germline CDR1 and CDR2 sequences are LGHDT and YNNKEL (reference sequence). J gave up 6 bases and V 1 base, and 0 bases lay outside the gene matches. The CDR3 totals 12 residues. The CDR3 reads CASSQAGGEQYF. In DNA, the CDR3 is TGTGCCAGCAGCCAAGCAGGGGGCGAGCAGTACTTC.

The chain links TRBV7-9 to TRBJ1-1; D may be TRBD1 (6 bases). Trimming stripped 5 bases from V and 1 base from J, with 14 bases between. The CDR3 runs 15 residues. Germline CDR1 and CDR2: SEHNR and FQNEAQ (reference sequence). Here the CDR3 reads CASSATGSSNTEAFF. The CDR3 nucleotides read TGTGCCAGCAGCGCAACAGGGTCGTCGAACACTGAAGCTTTCTTT.

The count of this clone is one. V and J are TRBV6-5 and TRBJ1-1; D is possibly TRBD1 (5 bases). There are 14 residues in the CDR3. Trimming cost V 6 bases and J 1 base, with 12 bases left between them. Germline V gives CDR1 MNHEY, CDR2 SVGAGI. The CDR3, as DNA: TGTGCCAGCAGGAAGACAGAGCGGAACACTGAAGCTTTCTTT. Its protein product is CASRKTERNTEAFF.

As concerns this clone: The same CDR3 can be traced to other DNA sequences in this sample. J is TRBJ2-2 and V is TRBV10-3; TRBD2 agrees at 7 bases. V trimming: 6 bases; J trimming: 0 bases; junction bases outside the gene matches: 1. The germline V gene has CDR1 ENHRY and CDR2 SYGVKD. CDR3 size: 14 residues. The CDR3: CAIRGGTNTGELFF. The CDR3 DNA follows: TGTGCCATCAGGGGGGGGACGAACACCGGGGAGCTGTTTTTT.

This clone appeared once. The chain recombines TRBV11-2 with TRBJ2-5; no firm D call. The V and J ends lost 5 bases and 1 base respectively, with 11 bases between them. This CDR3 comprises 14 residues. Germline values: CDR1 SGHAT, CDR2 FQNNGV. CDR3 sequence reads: CASSLRTVQETQYF. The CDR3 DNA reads TGTGCCAGCAGCCTGCGTACGGTCCAAGAGACCCAGTACTTC. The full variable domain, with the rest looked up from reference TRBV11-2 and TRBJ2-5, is EAGVAQSPRYKIIEKRQSVAFWCNPISGHATLYWYQQILGQGPKLLIQFQNNGVVDDSQLPKDRFSAERLKGVDSTLKIQPAKLEDSAVYLCASSLRTVQETQYFGPGTRLLVL.